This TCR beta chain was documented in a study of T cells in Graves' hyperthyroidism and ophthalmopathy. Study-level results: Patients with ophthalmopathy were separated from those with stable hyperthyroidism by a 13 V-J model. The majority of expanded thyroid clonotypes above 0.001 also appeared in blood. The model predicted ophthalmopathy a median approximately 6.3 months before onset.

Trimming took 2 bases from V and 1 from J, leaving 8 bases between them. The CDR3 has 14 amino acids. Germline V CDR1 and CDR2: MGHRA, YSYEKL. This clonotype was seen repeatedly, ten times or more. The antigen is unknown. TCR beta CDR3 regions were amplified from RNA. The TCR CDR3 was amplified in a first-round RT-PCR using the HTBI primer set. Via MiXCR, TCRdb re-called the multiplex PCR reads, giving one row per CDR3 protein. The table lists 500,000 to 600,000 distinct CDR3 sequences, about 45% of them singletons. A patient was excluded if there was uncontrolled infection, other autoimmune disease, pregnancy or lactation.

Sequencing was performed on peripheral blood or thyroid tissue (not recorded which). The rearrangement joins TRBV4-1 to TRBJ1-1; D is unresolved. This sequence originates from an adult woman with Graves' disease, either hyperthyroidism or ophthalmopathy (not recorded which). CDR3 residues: CASSQPGRNTEAFF. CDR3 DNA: TGCGCCAGCAGCCAACCAGGACGGAACACTGAAGCTTTCTTT.